These 5 T cell receptor beta chains came from one sample sequenced in a study of T cells in Graves' hyperthyroidism and ophthalmopathy. The source material, RNA transcripts, was used to amplify TCR beta CDR3 regions. Primed by the HTBI set, a first-round RT-PCR was run on the TCR CDR3. Each CDR3 protein is one row after TCRdb ran MiXCR on the multiplex PCR reads. The data show some 270,000 distinct CDR3 sequences, 13% seen once. The sequencing sample was made of blood. These receptor sequences come from a woman in her 30s with Graves' hyperthyroidism that later progressed to Graves' ophthalmopathy.

At least ten counts were recorded for this clonotype. The V gene is TRBV6-6, the J gene TRBJ2-7; perhaps TRBD2 as D (5 bases). The CDR3 has 15 residues. With 0 bases removed from V and 6 bases from J, the gap between germline ends came to 15 bases. The germline gives CDR1 MNHNY, CDR2 SVGAGI (reference sequence). Here the CDR3 reads CASSYSRGSAREQYF. The DNA for the CDR3 is TGTGCCAGCAGTTACTCGCGTGGGAGCGCCCGCGAGCAGTACTTC.

This clonotype appeared many times. This chain links TRBV28 with TRBJ2-7, with TRBD1 matching over 9 bases. CDR1 and CDR2 from the germline V gene are MDHEN and SYDVKM. V gave up 4 bases and J gave up 1 base; unmatched junction bases: 14. This CDR3 contains 18 residues. The CDR3 spells CASSSPRWDRVGSYEQYF. The DNA of the CDR3 is TGTGCCAGCAGTTCCCCTCGTTGGGACAGGGTTGGGTCCTACGAGCAGTACTTC. The variable domain in full, with the rest retrieved from reference TRBV28 and TRBJ2-7, is DVKVTQSSRYLVKRTGEKVFLECVQDMDHENMFWYRQDPGLGLRLIYFSYDVKMKEKGDIPEGYSVSREKKERFSLILESASTNQTSMYLCASSSPRWDRVGSYEQYFGPGTRLTVT.

There are many counts of this clonotype. The CDR3 loop is CSAMDGFGYTF. CDR3 in DNA: TGCAGTGCTATGGACGGTTTTGGCTACACCTTC. The chain couples TRBV20-1 to TRBJ1-2; D unresolved. Germline V CDR1 and CDR2: DFQATT, SNEGSKA (reference sequence). The V gene lost 4 bases and the J gene lost 7 bases, with 10 bases spanning the gap. CDR3 length equals 11 residues.

In the case of this clonotype: The junction differs from germline at one of its ends, possibly a read error. The chain employs TRBV24-1 and TRBJ1-2, with TRBD1 matching 7 bases. There are 13 residues in the CDR3. Germline V gene sequence: CDR1 KGHDR, CDR2 SFDVKD. For the CDR3, the DNA is TGTGCCACCAGCGAGGACAGGAACTATGGCTACGCCTTC. It translates to CATSEDRNYGYAF.

This clonotype was observed many times. CDR3 in amino acids: CASSKLAGGAKNIQYF. CDR3 sequence (DNA): TGTGCCAGTAGCAAACTAGCGGGCGGAGCCAAAAACATTCAGTACTTC. J is TRBJ2-4 and V is TRBV19; TRBD2 matches 9 bases. The germline V gene encodes CDR1 LNHDA and CDR2 SQIVND (reference sequence). CDR3 length equals 16 residues. V trimming: 6 bases; J trimming: 0 bases; junction bases outside the gene matches: 6.